What follows are 16 T cell receptor beta chains derived from one specimen sequenced in a study of cytomegalovirus exposure and HLA in healthy donors. The PCR used 60 Vbeta and 13 Jbeta primers. Clones were read by immunoSEQ multiplex PCR, and TCRdb kept only the in-frame ones, dropping some. The repertoire includes more than 150,000 clones, 75% to 85% of them detected once, and about 1.5% sits in the top ten. Material for sequencing was PBMCs. The receptors come from a man in his late teens or twenties in good health and CMV-seronegative.

The chain carries TRBV7-2 and TRBJ2-7; possible D gene TRBD2, 7 bases. V was clipped by 4 bases and J by 3 bases, with 13 bases between them. CDR1 is SGHTA, CDR2 FQGNSA, per germline. The CDR3 totals 14 residues. CDR3 amino acids: CASSWGGTDYEQYF. CDR3 DNA sequence: TGTGCCAGCAGCTGGGGGGGCACAGACTACGAGCAGTACTTC.

The CDR3 protein is CASSHSGSYYNEQFF. The CDR3 DNA follows: TGTGCCAGCAGCCACAGCGGGTCATACTACAATGAGCAGTTCTTC. This chain uses TRBV7-3 with TRBJ2-1; D may be TRBD2 (6 bases). Trimming cost V 5 bases and J 3 bases, with 14 bases left between them. This CDR3 has 15 amino acids. Germline V CDR1 and CDR2: SGHTA, FQGTGA. The full variable domain, rest sourced from reference TRBV7-3 and TRBJ2-1, is GAGVSQTPSNKVTEKGKYVELRCDPISGHTALYWYRQSLGQGPEFLIYFQGTGAADDSGLPNDRFFAVRPEGSVSTLKIQRTERGDSAVYLCASSHSGSYYNEQFFGPGTRLTVL.

CDR3 sequence: CASSHKFQDSNYGYTF. In DNA form, the CDR3 reads TGTGCCAGCAGCCATAAGTTTCAAGACTCTAACTATGGCTACACCTTC. The chain couples TRBV4-2 to TRBJ1-2; no clear D. The CDR3 loop spans 16 amino acids. V was shortened by 3 bases and J by 0 bases, with 14 bases between the two germline ends. Germline V gives CDR1 LGHNA, CDR2 YNFKEQ.

The chain has TRBV6-5 and TRBJ1-2, with TRBD1 identical over 9 bases. V was pared by 8 bases and J by 7 bases, with 11 bases of the junction left unmatched. This CDR3 spans 14 amino acids. Germline V gene sequence: CDR1 MNHEY, CDR2 SVGAGI. The CDR3 loop is CASQRDRDGVGYTF. The CDR3 nucleotides are TGTGCCAGCCAGAGGGACAGGGACGGAGTTGGCTACACCTTC.

The chain uses TRBV30 and TRBJ1-4; D possibly corresponds to TRBD1 (6 bases). V was pared by 2 bases and J by 8 bases, with 15 bases between. The CDR3 extends over 14 amino acids. Germline lookup yields CDR1 GTSNPN and CDR2 SVGIG (reference sequence). This chain's CDR3 is CAWSHGGRLEKLFF. In nucleotides, the CDR3 is TGTGCCTGGAGTCACGGGGGGCGCCTAGAAAAACTGTTTTTT.

The CDR3 loop is CASSLRRERRDIQYF. CDR3 nucleotides: TGTGCCAGCAGCTTACGGAGGGAAAGAAGGGACATTCAGTACTTC. The V and J genes are TRBV7-8 and TRBJ2-4; D perhaps matches TRBD2 (6 bases). The CDR3 sequence is 15 residues long. V lost 2 bases and J lost 8, with 16 bases in between. Germline loops: CDR1 SGHVS, CDR2 FQNEAQ.

Remarks on this clone: Distinct nucleotide sequences in the sample also encode this CDR3. The rearrangement uses TRBV4-3 and TRBJ1-6; the D is unclear. There are 16 residues in the CDR3. The germline gives CDR1 LGHNA, CDR2 YSLEER. V dropped 1 base and J dropped 0 bases, with 7 bases sitting between them. CDR3 loop: CASSQALSSYNSPLHF. CDR3 in DNA: TGCGCCAGCAGCCAAGCTTTGAGCTCCTATAATTCACCCCTCCACTTT.

The J gene is TRBJ2-5, the V gene TRBV6-6, with D unclear. Trimming took off 6 bases at V and 4 bases at J, with 18 bases between the two ends. CDR1 MNHNY and CDR2 SVGAGI come from the germline V gene (reference sequence). The length of the CDR3 is 15 residues. The CDR3: CASSRVEFLGETQYF. In DNA form, the CDR3 reads TGTGCCAGCAGCCGCGTGGAGTTCCTAGGAGAGACCCAGTACTTC.

This chain connects TRBV29-1 to TRBJ2-3, with 12 bases aligning to TRBD2. J was trimmed by 5 bases and V by 4 bases; bases with no gene match: 7. CDR1 and CDR2 (germline): SQVTM, ANQGSEA. The CDR3 totals 15 residues. This CDR3 reads CSVGLLAGGQDTQYF. DNA for the CDR3: TGCAGCGTTGGTCTTCTAGCGGGAGGGCAAGATACGCAGTATTTT.

The gene calls are TRBV5-1 and TRBJ1-1; D gene ambiguous. This CDR3 contains 12 residues. Deletions cut 7 bases from V and 8 bases from J, with 15 bases between. Germline CDR1 SGHRS, CDR2 YFSETQ. The CDR3 spells CASYSGEREAFF. In nucleotides, the CDR3 is TGCGCCAGCTACTCCGGGGAGCGGGAAGCTTTCTTT.

This clone came up once. The chain links TRBV15 to TRBJ2-3; tentatively, D is TRBD2 (6 bases). This CDR3 region has 15 residues. Trimming pared 3 bases from V and 0 bases from J, leaving 10 bases between. CDR1 and CDR2 from the germline V gene are LNHNV and YYDKDF (reference sequence). CDR3 bases: TGTGCCACCAGCAGGGCCCGGGGGAGCACAGATACGCAGTATTTT. This sequence encodes CATSRARGSTDTQYF.

The chain joins TRBV30 to TRBJ2-2, with 10 bases identical to TRBD2. The V and J ends lost 6 bases and 5 bases, in that order; junction bases with no gene match: 9. The germline gives CDR1 GTSNPN, CDR2 SVGIG (reference sequence). This CDR3 has 15 residues. The CDR3 sequence is CACTGPGLATGELFF. The CDR3 DNA reads as TGTGCCTGCACGGGACCGGGACTAGCGACCGGGGAGCTGTTTTTT.

V is TRBV2 and J is TRBJ1-6; 7 bases are shared with TRBD1. V dropped 5 bases and J dropped 0; count of bases not matched to a gene: 4. The CDR3 contains 16 residues. Germline V gives CDR1 SNHLY, CDR2 FYNNEI. The CDR3, as DNA: TGTGCCAGCAGTCCGGACAGGAGCTCCTATAATTCACCCCTCCACTTT. This gives the protein CASSPDRSSYNSPLHF.

The V gene is TRBV7-9, the J gene TRBJ2-3; no firm D call. This CDR3 comprises 14 residues. Germline CDR1 SEHNR, CDR2 FQNEAQ (reference sequence). Trimming shortened V by 2 bases and J by 0 bases, and 6 bases separated the two germline ends. The CDR3 bases are TGTGCCAGCAGCTTATCCCTAAGCACAGATACGCAGTATTTT. Protein: CASSLSLSTDTQYF.

The rearrangement joins TRBV30 to TRBJ2-7, with 10 bases aligning to TRBD1. CDR3 length equals 13 residues. Per the germline V gene, CDR1 is GTSNPN and CDR2 is SVGIG (reference sequence). With V trimmed by 7 bases and J by 2 bases, 5 bases remained unmatched. CDR3 DNA sequence: TGTGCCTCAGGGACAGGGGCCCCCTACGAGCAGTACTTC. This codes for CASGTGAPYEQYF.

This clone turned up a few times. The rearrangement uses TRBV5-1 and TRBJ2-2, with D possibly TRBD1 on 6 matching bases. CDR1 is SGHRS and CDR2 is YFSETQ in the germline V gene. Trimming left V 4 bases short and J 4 bases short, with 8 bases between. The CDR3 totals 13 residues. The CDR3 region has the DNA TGCGCCAGCAGCGCGACAGGCACCGGGGAGCTGTTTTTT. Amino acids: CASSATGTGELFF.